This TCR beta chain emerged from a study of patients and donors after allogeneic stem cell transplantation (dated by TCRdb to the early 2020s). The protocol used for the library was RT-PCR. The reads were generated on a NextSeq 550. The public reads were run again by TCRdb, first through fastp at Q25 and then through MiXCR, and only productive beta chains were kept. Duplicate CDR3 protein sequences are folded into a single record with the most common DNA and genes. Here the sample has more than 25,000 distinct CDR3 sequences; roughly 8% occur a single time. The biggest ten clones account for roughly 50% of the sample. This clonotype was seen more than once but under ten times. The antigen it recognizes is unknown. Base qualities are not provided; no much larger clone lies one nucleotide away. Ends trimmed: V by 1 base, J by 9 bases; bases unmatched to a gene: 4. The CDR3 runs 15 amino acids, cysteine and phenylalanine included. Just the 45-base CDR3 DNA is kept, in frame starting at base 1. CDR1 is given as MDHEN and CDR2 as SYDVKM, both from the germline V gene.

Sequencing input: blood, either unsorted or a sorted T cell fraction (not recorded which). Recombination connected TRBV28 to TRBJ2-7; 15 of the junction bases match TRBD2. The clonotype was recovered from a human donor who was either an allogeneic HSCT recipient or a stem cell or donor lymphocyte infusion donor (not recorded which). It is not recorded whose cells these are; they may come from a transplant donor. The CDR3: CASSLSGLAGGRQYF. The base sequence is TGTGCCAGCAGTTTATCGGGACTAGCGGGAGGAAGGCAGTACTTC. Where the CDR3 stops, the reference TRBV28 and TRBJ2-7 genes take over; the full variable domain is DVKVTQSSRYLVKRTGEKVFLECVQDMDHENMFWYRQDPGLGLRLIYFSYDVKMKEKGDIPEGYSVSREKKERFSLILESASTNQTSMYLCASSLSGLAGGRQYFGPGTRLTVT.